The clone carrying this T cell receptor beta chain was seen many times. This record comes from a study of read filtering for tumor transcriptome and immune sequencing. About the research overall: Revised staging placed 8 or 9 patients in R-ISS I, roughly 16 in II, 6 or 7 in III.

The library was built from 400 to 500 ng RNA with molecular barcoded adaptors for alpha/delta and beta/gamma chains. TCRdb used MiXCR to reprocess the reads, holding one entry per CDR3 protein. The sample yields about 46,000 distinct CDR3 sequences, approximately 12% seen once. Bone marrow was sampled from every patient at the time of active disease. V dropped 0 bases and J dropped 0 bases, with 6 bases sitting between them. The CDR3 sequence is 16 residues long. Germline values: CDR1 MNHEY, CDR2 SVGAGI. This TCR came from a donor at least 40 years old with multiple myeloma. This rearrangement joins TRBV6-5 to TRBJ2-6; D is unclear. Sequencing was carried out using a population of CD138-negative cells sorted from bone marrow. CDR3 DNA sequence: TGTGCCAGCAGTTACTCGGTAAACTCTGGGGCCAACGTCCTGACTTTC. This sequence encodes CASSYSVNSGANVLTF.